This TCR beta chain was recorded in a study of beta chain features in type 1 diabetes. Trimming took 0 bases from V and 0 from J, leaving 12 bases between them. Germline CDR1 and CDR2: SGHTA and FQGNSA. CDR3 length: 17 amino acids. Expressed TCRB transcripts were sequenced because the isolated RNA had all been reverse transcribed beforehand. Profiling relied on immunoSEQ multiplex PCR, and the TCRdb table lists in-frame clones only, not all of them. The data contain over 40,000 clones, around 50% of them singletons. Material: Tregs from blood. The TCR was taken from a young woman in good health. V and J are TRBV7-2 and TRBJ2-1; no clear D. This CDR3 reads CASSLAKRRSSYNEQFF. In DNA form, the CDR3 reads TGTGCCAGCAGCTTAGCTAAGAGGCGGAGCTCCTACAATGAGCAGTTCTTC.